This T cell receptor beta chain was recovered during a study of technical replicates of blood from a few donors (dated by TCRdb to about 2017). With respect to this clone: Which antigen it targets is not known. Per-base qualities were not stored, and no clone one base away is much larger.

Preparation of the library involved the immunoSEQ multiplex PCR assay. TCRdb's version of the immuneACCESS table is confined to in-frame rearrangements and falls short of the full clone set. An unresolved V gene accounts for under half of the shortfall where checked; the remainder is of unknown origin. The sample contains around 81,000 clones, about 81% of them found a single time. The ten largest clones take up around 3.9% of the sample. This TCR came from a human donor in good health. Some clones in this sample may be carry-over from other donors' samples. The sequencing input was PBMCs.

The CDR3 region has the sequence CASSPSSEQYF. The sequence in DNA is TGTGCCAGCAGTCCTAGTAGCGAGCAGTACTTC. This chain is built from TRBV28 and TRBJ2-7, with no D gene named confidently. A distance of 8 bases separates the germline ends of V and J, which lose 5 bases and 6 bases respectively. Including cysteine and phenylalanine, the CDR3 has 11 amino acids. The DNA shown is the 33-base CDR3, in frame from base 1. The CDR1 and CDR2 encoded by the germline V gene are MDHEN and SYDVKM.